This T cell receptor beta chain was profiled in a study of T cells in Graves' hyperthyroidism and ophthalmopathy. Those patients with uncontrolled infection, other autoimmune disease, pregnancy or lactation were excluded. Clinical symptoms, serum thyroxine, TRAb, thyroid ultrasound and orbital computed tomography established diagnosis. There were TCR beta CDR3 regions amplified from RNA transcripts. TCR CDR3 regions were first amplified by RT-PCR with HTBI primers. TCRdb recomputed calls from the multiplex PCR reads with MiXCR, one row per CDR3 protein. The table has around 340,000 distinct CDR3 sequences, roughly 20% seen once. This clonotype was seen at least ten times. CDR3 length: 15 residues. Deletions cut 4 bases from V and 2 bases from J, with 18 bases between. Germline CDR1 and CDR2: DFQATT and SNEGSKA (reference sequence).

Sequenced: blood. This chain joins TRBV20-1 and TRBJ2-7, with D tentatively TRBD1 (6 bases). This clonotype originated in a woman in her forties with Graves' ophthalmopathy. CDR3 region: CSATSQGRGAYEQYF. The CDR3 region has the DNA TGCAGTGCTACATCCCAGGGGAGAGGGGCCTACGAGCAGTACTTC.